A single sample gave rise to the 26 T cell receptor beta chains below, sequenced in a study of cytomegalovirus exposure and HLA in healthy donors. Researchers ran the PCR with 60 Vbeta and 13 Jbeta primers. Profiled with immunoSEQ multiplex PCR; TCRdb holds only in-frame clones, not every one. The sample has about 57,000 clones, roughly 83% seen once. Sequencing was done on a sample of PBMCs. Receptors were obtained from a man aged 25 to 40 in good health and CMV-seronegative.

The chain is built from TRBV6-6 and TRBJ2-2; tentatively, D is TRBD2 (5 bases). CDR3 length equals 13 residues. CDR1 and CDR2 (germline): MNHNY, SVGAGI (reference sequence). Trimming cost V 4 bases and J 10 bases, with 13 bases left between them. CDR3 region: CASSSGWRTELFF. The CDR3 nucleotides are TGTGCCAGCAGTTCGGGGTGGCGGACGGAGCTGTTTTTT.

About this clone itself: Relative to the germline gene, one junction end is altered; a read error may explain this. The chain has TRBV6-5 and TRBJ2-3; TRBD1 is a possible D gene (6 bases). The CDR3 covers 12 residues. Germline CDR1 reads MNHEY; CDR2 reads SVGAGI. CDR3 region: CAGSNQQGPQYF. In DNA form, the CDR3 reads TGTGCCGGCAGCAATCAACAGGGCCCTCAGTATTTT.

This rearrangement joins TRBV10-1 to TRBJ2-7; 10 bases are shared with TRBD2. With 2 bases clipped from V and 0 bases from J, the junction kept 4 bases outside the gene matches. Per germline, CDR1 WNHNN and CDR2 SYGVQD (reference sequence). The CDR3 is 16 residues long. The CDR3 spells CASSEGAGGSSYEQYF. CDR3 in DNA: TGCGCCAGCAGTGAGGGAGCGGGAGGGAGCTCCTACGAGCAGTACTTC.

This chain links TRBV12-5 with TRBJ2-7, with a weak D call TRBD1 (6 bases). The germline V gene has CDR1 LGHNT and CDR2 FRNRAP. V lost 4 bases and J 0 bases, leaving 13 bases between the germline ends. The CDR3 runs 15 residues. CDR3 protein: CASGSVRDTSYEQYF. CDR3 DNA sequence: TGTGCTAGTGGTTCCGTCCGGGACACCTCCTACGAGCAGTACTTC.

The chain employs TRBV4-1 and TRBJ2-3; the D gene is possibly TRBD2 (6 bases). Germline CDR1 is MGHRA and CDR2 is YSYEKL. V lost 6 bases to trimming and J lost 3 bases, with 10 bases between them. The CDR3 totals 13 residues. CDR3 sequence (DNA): TGCGCCAGCAGGCAGGAGGGGACAGATACGCAGTATTTT. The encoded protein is CASRQEGTDTQYF.

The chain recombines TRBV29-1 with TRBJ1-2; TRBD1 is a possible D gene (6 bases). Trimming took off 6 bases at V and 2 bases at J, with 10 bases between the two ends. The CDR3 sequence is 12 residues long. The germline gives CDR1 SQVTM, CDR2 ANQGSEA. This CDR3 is CSVSTGNYGYTF. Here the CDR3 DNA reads TGCAGCGTCTCTACAGGGAACTATGGCTACACCTTC.

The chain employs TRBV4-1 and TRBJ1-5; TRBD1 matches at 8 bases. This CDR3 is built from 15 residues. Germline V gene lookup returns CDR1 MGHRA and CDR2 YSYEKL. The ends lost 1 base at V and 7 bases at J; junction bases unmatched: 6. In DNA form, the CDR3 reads TGCGCCAGCAGCCAAGGCCCCCAGGGGGCGCAGCCCCAGCATTTT. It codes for CASSQGPQGAQPQHF.

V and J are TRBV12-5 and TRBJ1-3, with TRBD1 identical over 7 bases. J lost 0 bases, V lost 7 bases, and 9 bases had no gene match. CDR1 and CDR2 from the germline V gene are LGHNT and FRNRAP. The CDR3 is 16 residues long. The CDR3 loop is CASAKDRLSSGNTIYF. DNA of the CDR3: TGTGCTAGTGCCAAGGACAGGTTATCCTCTGGAAACACCATATATTTT. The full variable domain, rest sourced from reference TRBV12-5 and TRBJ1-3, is DARVTQTPRHKVTEMGQEVTMRCQPILGHNTVFWYRQTMMQGLELLAYFRNRAPLDDSGMPKDRFSAEMPDATLATLKIQPSEPRDSAVYFCASAKDRLSSGNTIYFGEGSWLTVV.

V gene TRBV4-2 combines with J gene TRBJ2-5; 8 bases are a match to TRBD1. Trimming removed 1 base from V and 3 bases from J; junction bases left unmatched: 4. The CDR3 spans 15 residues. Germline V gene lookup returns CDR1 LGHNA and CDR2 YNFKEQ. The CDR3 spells CASSQGGQGEETQYF. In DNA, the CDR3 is TGTGCCAGCAGCCAAGGAGGACAGGGAGAAGAGACCCAGTACTTC.

The CDR3, as DNA: TGTGCCAGCAGTTTTGGGCGGGGGAAGTACAATGAGCAGTTCTTC. Its translation is CASSFGRGKYNEQFF. The chain uses TRBV27 and TRBJ2-1; 7 positions match TRBD2. This CDR3 is built from 15 residues. V gave up 3 bases and J gave up 4 bases; unmatched junction bases: 6. Germline V lookup: CDR1 MNHEY, CDR2 SMNVEV (reference sequence).

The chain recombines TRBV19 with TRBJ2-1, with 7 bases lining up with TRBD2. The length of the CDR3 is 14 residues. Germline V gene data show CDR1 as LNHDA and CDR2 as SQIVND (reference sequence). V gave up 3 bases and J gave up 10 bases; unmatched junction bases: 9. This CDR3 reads CASSIFAGAEEQFF. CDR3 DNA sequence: TGTGCCAGTAGTATCTTCGCGGGAGCGGAAGAGCAGTTCTTC.

Written as DNA, the CDR3 is TGTGCCAGCAGCTTCAGACAGGGGGGAAGGAACACCGGGGAGCTGTTTTTT. As protein: CASSFRQGGRNTGELFF. The genes are TRBV11-2 and TRBJ2-2; 9 bases align to TRBD1. Trimming at V came to 3 bases and at J to 1 base, leaving 6 bases not matched to a gene. CDR1 is SGHAT, CDR2 FQNNGV, per germline. This CDR3 is built from 17 residues.

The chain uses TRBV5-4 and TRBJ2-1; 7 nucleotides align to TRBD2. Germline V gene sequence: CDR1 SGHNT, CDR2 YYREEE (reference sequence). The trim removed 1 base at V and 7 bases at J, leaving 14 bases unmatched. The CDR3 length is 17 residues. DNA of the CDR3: TGTGCCAGCAGCTTGACGGGTGCGGGGGAGCCCTTAAATGAGCAGTTCTTC. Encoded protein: CASSLTGAGEPLNEQFF.

CDR3 amino acids: CAWRSESAEAFF. CDR3 nucleotide sequence: TGTGCCTGGAGGTCGGAGTCAGCTGAAGCTTTCTTT. This chain connects TRBV30 to TRBJ1-1; no clear D. Germline CDR1 is GTSNPN and CDR2 is SVGIG (reference sequence). Trimming stripped 3 bases from V and 6 bases from J, with 11 bases between. CDR3 size: 12 residues.

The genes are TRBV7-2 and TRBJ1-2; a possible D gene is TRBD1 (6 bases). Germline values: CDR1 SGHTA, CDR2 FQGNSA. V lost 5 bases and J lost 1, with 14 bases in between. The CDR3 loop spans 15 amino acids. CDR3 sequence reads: CASSLRGHFNYGYTF. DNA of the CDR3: TGTGCCAGCAGCCTCCGGGGACACTTTAACTATGGCTACACCTTC.

CDR3 sequence (DNA): TGTGCCAGCAGGATTTCGTTAGAGTTTGAAGCTTTCTTT. Translating it yields CASRISLEFEAFF. V and J are TRBV6-5 and TRBJ1-1, with D unclear. The CDR3 has 13 residues. Germline loops: CDR1 MNHEY, CDR2 SVGAGI. V lost 6 bases to trimming and J lost 7 bases, with 15 bases between them.

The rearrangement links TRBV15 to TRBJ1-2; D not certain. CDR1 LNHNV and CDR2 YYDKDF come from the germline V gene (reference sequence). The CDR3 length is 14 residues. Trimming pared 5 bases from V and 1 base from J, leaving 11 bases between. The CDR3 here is CATSPGDYNYGYTF. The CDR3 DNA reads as TGTGCCACCAGCCCCGGGGATTATAACTATGGCTACACCTTC.

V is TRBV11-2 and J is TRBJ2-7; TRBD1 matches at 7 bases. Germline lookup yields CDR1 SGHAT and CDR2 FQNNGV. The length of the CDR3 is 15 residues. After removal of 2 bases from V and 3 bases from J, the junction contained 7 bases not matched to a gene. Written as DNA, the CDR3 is TGTGCCAGCAGCTTACTTGGACAGGATTTCTACGAGCAGTACTTC. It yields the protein CASSLLGQDFYEQYF.

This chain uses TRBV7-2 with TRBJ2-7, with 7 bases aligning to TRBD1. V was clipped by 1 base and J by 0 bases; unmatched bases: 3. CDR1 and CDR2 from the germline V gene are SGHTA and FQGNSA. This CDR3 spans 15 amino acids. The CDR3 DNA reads TGTGCCAGCAGCTTAGTGGCAGGGGGCTCCTACGAGCAGTACTTC. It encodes CASSLVAGGSYEQYF.

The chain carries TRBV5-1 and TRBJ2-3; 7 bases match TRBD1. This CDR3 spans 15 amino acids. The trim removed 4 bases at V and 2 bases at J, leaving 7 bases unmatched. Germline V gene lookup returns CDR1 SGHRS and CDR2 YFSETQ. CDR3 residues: CASSPRGGSTDTQYF. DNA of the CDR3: TGCGCCAGCAGCCCCCGAGGGGGCTCCACAGATACGCAGTATTTT.

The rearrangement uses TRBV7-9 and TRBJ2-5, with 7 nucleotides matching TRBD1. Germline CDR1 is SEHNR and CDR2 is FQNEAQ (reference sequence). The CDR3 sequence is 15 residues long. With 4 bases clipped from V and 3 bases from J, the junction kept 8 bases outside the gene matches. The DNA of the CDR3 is TGTGCCAGCAGCTCGAACCCAACAGGGGAAGAGACCCAGTACTTC. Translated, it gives CASSSNPTGEETQYF.

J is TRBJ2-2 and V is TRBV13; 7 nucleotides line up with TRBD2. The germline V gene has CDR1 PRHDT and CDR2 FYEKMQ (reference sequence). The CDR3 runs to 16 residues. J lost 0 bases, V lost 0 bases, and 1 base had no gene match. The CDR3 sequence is CASSLGLAANTGELFF. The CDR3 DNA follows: TGTGCCAGCAGCTTAGGCCTAGCGGCGAACACCGGGGAGCTGTTTTTT.

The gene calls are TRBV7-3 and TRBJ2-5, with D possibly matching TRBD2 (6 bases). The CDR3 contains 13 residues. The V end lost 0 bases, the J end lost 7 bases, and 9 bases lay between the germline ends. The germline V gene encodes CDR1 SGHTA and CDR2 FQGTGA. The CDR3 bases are TGTGCCAGCAGCTTAACGTTGGGGGGGACCCAGTACTTC. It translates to CASSLTLGGTQYF.

CDR3 coding DNA: TGCGCCAGCAGCGGGACAGGGGGCGCCCCCCTGTACGAGCAGTACTTC. Translation: CASSGTGGAPLYEQYF. The rearrangement uses TRBV5-1 and TRBJ2-7, with 12 bases fitting TRBD1. The CDR3 is 16 amino acids. Per the germline V gene, CDR1 is SGHRS and CDR2 is YFSETQ. With 4 bases clipped from V and 4 bases from J, the junction kept 9 bases outside the gene matches.

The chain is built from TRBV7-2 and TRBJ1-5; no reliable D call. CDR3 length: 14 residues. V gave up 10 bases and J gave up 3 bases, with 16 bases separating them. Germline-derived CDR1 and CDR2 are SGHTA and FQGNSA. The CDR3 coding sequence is TGTGCCACCACGGGAGGTGGGGTCAATCAGCCCCAGCATTTT. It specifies CATTGGGVNQPQHF.

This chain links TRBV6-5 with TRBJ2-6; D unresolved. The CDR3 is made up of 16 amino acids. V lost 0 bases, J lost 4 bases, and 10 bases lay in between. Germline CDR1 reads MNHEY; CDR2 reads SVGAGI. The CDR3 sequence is CASSYSDSYGANVLTF. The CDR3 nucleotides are TGTGCCAGCAGTTACTCGGATAGCTACGGGGCCAACGTCCTGACTTTC.